This T cell receptor beta chain emerged from a study of cytomegalovirus exposure and HLA in healthy donors. Here immunoSEQ multiplex PCR was the method, and the copy in TCRdb shows in-frame clones only, minus some. This sample yields 150,000 or so clones, of which about 88% are seen a single time; 1.2% belongs to the top ten. The V gene's germline CDR1 is MNHEY and CDR2 SMNVEV (reference sequence). The CDR3 length is 18 residues. The junction had 10 bases not matched to a gene; V was cut back by 6 bases and J by 1 base. Study findings and constraints: TCR sequences were mostly rare, though some public TCRs occurred in many donors. Clusters of TCRs from the first cohort tended to co-occur in the 95 to 150 validation repertoires (as a later analysis found).

This clone has a single count. The antigen remains undetermined. The sequence derives from a woman in her late teens or twenties in good health and CMV-seronegative. Sequenced material: PBMCs. The chain carries TRBV27 and TRBJ2-2; TRBD2 aligns across 11 bases. The CDR3 protein is CASSRNLAGGWNTGELFF. The CDR3 nucleotides are TGTGCCAGCAGCCGAAACCTAGCGGGGGGCTGGAACACCGGGGAGCTGTTTTTT.